These T cell receptor beta chains were read from a single sample in a study of blood T cell repertoires in COVID-19. Here immunoSEQ multiplex PCR was the method, and the copy in TCRdb shows in-frame clones only, minus some. Of over 250,000 clones listed, approximately 79% are singletons. Material for sequencing was PBMCs or T cells enriched from blood (not recorded which). The receptors here all came from a man under 40 with acute COVID-19. Each CDR3 is given with its conserved first and last residue. Fields, in order: clone size, V gene, D gene, J gene, CDR3 DNA, CDR3 protein. The D gene is left open where the match is weak. Not every row has a clone size; where given, it reads once, few, many or a size class.

.	TRBV28	.	TRBJ1-5	TGTGCCAGCGCCCGACGGGAGCAGGGTATGCATCAGCCCCAGCATTTT	CASARREQGMHQPQHF
.	TRBV5-6	.	TRBJ1-6	TGTGCCAGCAGCCCGGACGGGAGCTCCTATAATTCACCCCTCCACTTT	CASSPDGSSYNSPLHF
.	TRBV2	TRBD1	TRBJ2-1	TGTGCCAGCAGAAACCGGGACAGGGCTGAGCAGTTCTTC	CASRNRDRAEQFF
.	TRBV27	.	TRBJ2-2	TGTGCCAGCAGTTTATCGACATGGGCGAAACCGGAGGAGCTGTTTTTT	CASSLSTWAKPEELFF
.	TRBV6-5	.	TRBJ1-5	TGTGCCAGCAGTTCACAGGGCTTAGGTAATCAGCCCCAGCATTTT	CASSSQGLGNQPQHF
.	TRBV19	TRBD1	TRBJ1-1	TGTGCCAGTAGCGAAATCAGGGGGTCCGAAGCTTTCTTT	CASSEIRGSEAFF
.	TRBV3-1/TRBV3-2	.	TRBJ1-6	TGTGCCAGCAGCGACGGGGGGTTTTATTCACCCCTCCACTTT	CASSDGGFYSPLHF
.	TRBV25-1	TRBD2	TRBJ2-1	TGTGCCAGCAGTGAATATCGGACTAGCGGGGCCAATGAGCAGTTCTTC	CASSEYRTSGANEQFF
.	TRBV7-9	TRBD2	TRBJ2-3	TGTGCCAGCAGCTCCCGACTAGCGGGCACAGATACGCAGTATTTT	CASSSRLAGTDTQYF
.	TRBV24-1	TRBD2	TRBJ2-1	TGTGCCACCAGTGATTTCGGGGGTGTAGCGGGGTCTTACAATGAGCAGTTCTTC	CATSDFGGVAGSYNEQFF
once	TRBV5-4	TRBD1	TRBJ1-2	TGTGCCAGCAGCGGGGACAGGGTCGACGGCTACACCTTC	CASSGDRVDGYTF
.	TRBV7-2	TRBD1	TRBJ1-1	TGTGCCAGCAGCACCAGGGACAGGGGGCTCGCGAACACTGAAGCTTTCTTT	CASSTRDRGLANTEAFF
.	TRBV7-3	.	TRBJ1-3	TGTGCCAGCAGCAATCGGACTGGCCTAGGCGGCACCATATATTTT	CASSNRTGLGGTIYF
.	TRBV11-1	.	TRBJ1-1	TGTGCCAGCAGTATGACAGTAAAGAACACTGAAGCTTTCTTT	CASSMTVKNTEAFF
.	TRBV19	.	TRBJ2-1	TGTGCCAGTAGTATCCTAGCCGAACACAATGAGCAGTTCTTC	CASSILAEHNEQFF
.	TRBV4-1	.	TRBJ1-5	TGCGCCAGCAGCCAAGTGGACATGGGGTTCTATAGCAATCAGCCCCAGCATTTT	CASSQVDMGFYSNQPQHF
.	TRBV24-1	.	TRBJ2-1	TGTGCCACGCAGCCGAGGGAGAGCTCCTACAATGAGCAGTTCTTC	CATQPRESSYNEQFF
.	TRBV19	.	TRBJ2-3	TGTGCCAGTAGTATAGGCGGGGCCTACACAGATACGCAGTATTTT	CASSIGGAYTDTQYF
.	TRBV3-1/TRBV3-2	.	TRBJ2-5	TGTGCCAGCAGCCTCGTGGGGGGGCTTGGAGAGACCCAGTACTTC	CASSLVGGLGETQYF
.	TRBV21-1	.	TRBJ1-4	TGTGCCAGCAGCAAAAGCATAGAGGACAGAAAAAATGAAAAACTGTTTTTT	CASSKSIEDRKNEKLFF
.	TRBV5-1	TRBD2	TRBJ2-3	TGTGCCAGCAGCTACTGGGGAGGGAGCACAGATACGCAGTATTTT	CASSYWGGSTDTQYF
.	TRBV7-8	.	TRBJ2-1	TGTGCCAGCAGCGGGCGGGACTACAATGAGCAGTTCTTC	CASSGRDYNEQFF
.	TRBV7-3	TRBD1	TRBJ2-3	TGTGCCAGCAGCCCGTCGGGACAGAGCACAGATACGCAGTATTTT	CASSPSGQSTDTQYF
.	TRBV9	.	TRBJ2-2	TGTGCCAGCAGCGTAGCCAGGGCGAACACCGGGGAGCTGTTTTTT	CASSVARANTGELFF
.	TRBV5-1	.	TRBJ1-5	TGCGCCAGCAGCCCCGGGGGTGGCGGACAGCCCCAGCATTTT	CASSPGGGGQPQHF
.	TRBV12-3/TRBV12-4	.	TRBJ1-5	TGTGCCAGCAGTACTATTAAGCAGCCCCAGCATTTT	CASSTIKQPQHF
.	TRBV7-2	.	TRBJ2-1	TGTGCCAGCAGCTTAGCGCGTAGCTCCTACAATGAGCAGTTCTTC	CASSLARSSYNEQFF
.	TRBV21-1	.	TRBJ1-5	TGTGCCAGCAGCACACCTAGGGGGGGTTCGTGCAATCAGCCCCAGCATTTT	CASSTPRGGSCNQPQHF
.	TRBV5-1	TRBD1	TRBJ2-3	TGCGCCAGCAGCTTGGATGGGACAGGGGAGGATACGCAGTATTTT	CASSLDGTGEDTQYF
once	TRBV4-3	TRBD2	TRBJ2-2	TGCGCCAGCAGTCCGACTAGCGCGAACACCGGGGAGCTGTTTTTT	CASSPTSANTGELFF
.	TRBV6-2/TRBV6-3	TRBD2	TRBJ2-1	TGTGCCAGCAGTCTCACTAGCGTTGGCGAGCAGTTCTTC	CASSLTSVGEQFF
.	TRBV19	.	TRBJ2-2	TGTGCCAGTAGTCTAGAGGGGGGACTGACCGGGGAGCTGTTTTTT	CASSLEGGLTGELFF
.	TRBV6-5	TRBD1	TRBJ1-2	TGTGCCAGCAGTTACGGCGGGGACAGGGATGGCTACACCTTC	CASSYGGDRDGYTF
.	TRBV28	.	TRBJ2-1	TGTGCCAGCAGTTTGTCATTTCCGACTTACAATGAGCAGTTCTTC	CASSLSFPTYNEQFF
few	TRBV12-3/TRBV12-4	.	TRBJ2-2	TGTGCCAGCACCCTACTAAGAACCGGGGAGCTGTTTTTT	CASTLLRTGELFF
.	TRBV4-2	TRBD1	TRBJ1-2	TGTGCCAGCAGCCAAGATATCCAGTCTAGTACAGGGGGCTACGGCTACACCTTC	CASSQDIQSSTGGYGYTF
.	TRBV11-2	TRBD1	TRBJ1-1	TGTGCCAGCAGCCTTGGACAGGGGAACACTGAAGCTTTCTTT	CASSLGQGNTEAFF
.	TRBV4-3	.	TRBJ1-1	TGCGCCAGCAGCCACGAAACAGGGATGAACACTGAAGCTTTCTTT	CASSHETGMNTEAFF
.	TRBV29-1	.	TRBJ1-5	TGCAGCGTCCCCGGTTGGCAGCCCCAGCATTTT	CSVPGWQPQHF
.	TRBV6-5	TRBD1	TRBJ1-5	TGTGCCAGCAGGCCGGGACAGCTTAATCAGCCCCAGCATTTT	CASRPGQLNQPQHF
.	TRBV18	TRBD1	TRBJ1-2	TGTGCCAGCTCACCTGGGACAGATCTTCAAGCTAACTATGGCTACACCTTC	CASSPGTDLQANYGYTF
few	TRBV9	.	TRBJ2-1	TGTGCCAGCAGCACAAAGAACCTCGACAATGAGCAGTTCTTC	CASSTKNLDNEQFF
few	TRBV19	.	TRBJ1-5	TGTGCCAGTAGTGGGAACCCCATGGGGACTCATCAGCCCCAGCATTTT	CASSGNPMGTHQPQHF
.	TRBV10-3	TRBD1	TRBJ1-2	TGTGCCATCAGTTCAGGGGGCCTCTATGGCTACACCTTC	CAISSGGLYGYTF
.	TRBV6-5	.	TRBJ2-1	TGTGCCAGCAGTTTCGGACTGTCGAGCTCCTACAATGAGCAGTTCTTC	CASSFGLSSSYNEQFF
.	TRBV6-5	.	TRBJ2-3	TGTGCCAGCAGTTACTCGAGGGCCACAGATACGCAGTATTTT	CASSYSRATDTQYF
.	TRBV6-6	TRBD2	TRBJ2-3	TGTGCCAGCAGTCGAACTAGCGGGGATATCACAGATACGCAGTATTTT	CASSRTSGDITDTQYF
.	TRBV12-3/TRBV12-4	.	TRBJ2-2	TGTGCCAGCAGTTTTTCGGGGGCCGGGGAGCTGTTTTTT	CASSFSGAGELFF
few	TRBV2	TRBD1	TRBJ2-6	TGTGCCAGCAGAGCGGACAGGGTCTCGTTCAACGTCCTGACTTTC	CASRADRVSFNVLTF
.	TRBV7-2	TRBD1	TRBJ1-5	TGTGCCAGCAGCCGGGACAGTAGCAATCAGCCCCAGCATTTT	CASSRDSSNQPQHF
few	TRBV6-5	TRBD1	TRBJ1-2	TGTGCCAGCAGTTTACTCAGGCAGGGGGCAGGTGGCTACACCTTC	CASSLLRQGAGGYTF
.	TRBV5-1	TRBD1	TRBJ1-2	TGTGCCAGCAGCTCGAGGCCAGGGGGTGAGGGCTACACCTTC	CASSSRPGGEGYTF
.	TRBV7-2	TRBD2	TRBJ2-2	TGTGCCAGCAGCTTTCCCCTAATAGGCGGGAGAGGGACCGGGGAGCTGTTTTTT	CASSFPLIGGRGTGELFF
few	TRBV19	.	TRBJ1-2	TGTGCCAGTAGGCGGACAGCCCCTAACTATGGCTACACCTTC	CASRRTAPNYGYTF
.	TRBV28	.	TRBJ1-3	TGTGCCAGCAGTCCAGAACACACCTCTGGAAACACCATATATTTT	CASSPEHTSGNTIYF
.	TRBV6-5	TRBD1	TRBJ1-1	TGTGCCAGCAGTCCCCGGACAGGGGGCACTGAAGCTTTCTTT	CASSPRTGGTEAFF
.	TRBV29-1	.	TRBJ2-1	TGCAGCGTCTCGGGAAACGGGGGGCTCTCCTACAATGAGCAGTTCTTC	CSVSGNGGLSYNEQFF
.	TRBV6-5	.	TRBJ1-1	TGTGCCAGCAGTTCCCCAGGGGTGAACACTGAAGCTTTCTTT	CASSSPGVNTEAFF
once	TRBV9	TRBD1	TRBJ1-2	TGTGCCAGCAGCCCAGGGGGACTCTATGGCTACACCTTC	CASSPGGLYGYTF
.	TRBV6-5	.	TRBJ1-5	TGTGCCAGCACCCGTAACAGGGATCGCAATCAGCCCCAGCATTTT	CASTRNRDRNQPQHF